This TCR beta chain was documented in a study of T cells expressing NK-cell markers. Across the whole study: From sorted CD3+CD56+NKG2C+, CD3+CD56+NKG2C- and CD3+CD56-NKG2C+ T cells came the TCR beta repertoires. Among the eight sequenced donors, seven tested HCMV-seropositive and one tested seronegative. Points from the study as a whole: The CD3+CD56-NKG2C+ fraction of four donors was likewise dominated by these clonotypes.

For each CDR3 protein, TCRdb gives one entry from its re-call of the 5' RACE reads, without DNA. This sample contains about 450,000 distinct CDR3 sequences. For this clonotype: The antigen remains unidentified.

The specimen was blood T cells: a sorted CD56 or NKG2C T cell subset, CD4+ or CD8+ T cells, or bulk PBMC T cells (not recorded which). The clonotype was recovered from a woman aged 18 to 69 in good health.

The CDR3 loop is CASKRGLDTEAFF. J is TRBJ1-1 and V is TRBV5-1; with no DNA, the TCRdb D assignment of TRBD1 cannot be verified. In germline, CDR1 is SGHRS, CDR2 YFSETQ. The CDR3 sequence is 13 residues long.